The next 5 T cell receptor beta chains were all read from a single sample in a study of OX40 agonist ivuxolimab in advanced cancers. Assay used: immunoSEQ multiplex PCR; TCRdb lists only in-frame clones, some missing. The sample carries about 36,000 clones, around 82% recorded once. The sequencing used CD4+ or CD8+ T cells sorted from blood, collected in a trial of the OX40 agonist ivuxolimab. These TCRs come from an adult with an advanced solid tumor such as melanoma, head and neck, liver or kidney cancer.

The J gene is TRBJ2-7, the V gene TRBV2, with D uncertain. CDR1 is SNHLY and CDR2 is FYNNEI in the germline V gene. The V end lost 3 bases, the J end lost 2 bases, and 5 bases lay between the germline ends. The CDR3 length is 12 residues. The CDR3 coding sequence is TGTGCCAGCAGTGACAGAACCTACGAGCAGTACTTC. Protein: CASSDRTYEQYF. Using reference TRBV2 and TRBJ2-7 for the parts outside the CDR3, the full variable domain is EPEVTQTPSHQVTQMGQEVILRCVPISNHLYFYWYRQILGQKVEFLVSFYNNEISEKSEIFDDQFSVERPDGSNFTLKIRSTKLEDSAMYFCASSDRTYEQYFGPGTRLTVT.

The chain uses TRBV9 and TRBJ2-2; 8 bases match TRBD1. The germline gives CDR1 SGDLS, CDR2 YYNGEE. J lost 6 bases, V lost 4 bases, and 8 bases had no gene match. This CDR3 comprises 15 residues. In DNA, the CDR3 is TGTGCCAGCAGCTCCCCTGACAGGGGAGCCGGGGAGCTGTTTTTT. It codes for CASSSPDRGAGELFF.

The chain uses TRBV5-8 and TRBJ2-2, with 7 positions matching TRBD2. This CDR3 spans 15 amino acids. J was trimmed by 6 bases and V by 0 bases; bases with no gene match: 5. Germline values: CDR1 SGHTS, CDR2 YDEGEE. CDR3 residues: CASSLDAGEAGELFF. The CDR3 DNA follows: TGTGCCAGCAGCTTGGATGCGGGGGAGGCCGGGGAGCTGTTTTTT.

The DNA for the CDR3 is TGTGCCAGCAGTGAAGAGAGGGACCAGAACACTGAAGCTTTCTTT. Its translation is CASSEERDQNTEAFF. This chain connects TRBV2 to TRBJ1-1; D may be TRBD1 (5 bases). Per the germline V gene, CDR1 is SNHLY and CDR2 is FYNNEI. V dropped 1 base and J dropped 1 base, with 10 bases sitting between them. The CDR3 has 15 residues.

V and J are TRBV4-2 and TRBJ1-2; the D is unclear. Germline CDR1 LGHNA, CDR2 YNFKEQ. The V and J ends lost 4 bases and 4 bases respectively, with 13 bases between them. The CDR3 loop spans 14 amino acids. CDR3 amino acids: CASSPSRSFYGYTF. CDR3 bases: TGTGCCAGCAGCCCCTCGAGGAGCTTCTATGGCTACACCTTC.